These 30 T cell receptor beta chains came from one sample sequenced in a study of response to subunit inactivated influenza vaccine. TCRdb recomputed calls from the RT-PCR reads with MiXCR, one row per CDR3 protein. The sample consists of about 700,000 distinct CDR3 sequences, 12% to 15% of them appearing once. The sequences come from PBMCs from blood, collected less than 15 days before vaccination. These receptors were collected from a man aged 45-65 years who received an inactivated influenza vaccine.

The V call is TRBV5-6, the J call TRBJ2-3; a possible D gene is TRBD2 (6 bases). CDR3 size: 16 residues. V was pared by 2 bases and J by 3 bases, with 16 bases between. The germline gives CDR1 SGHDT, CDR2 YYEEEE. This CDR3 is CASSFNSGLTTDTQYF. CDR3 in DNA: TGTGCCAGCAGCTTTAATTCCGGACTAACAACAGATACGCAGTATTTT.

This rearrangement joins TRBV29-1 to TRBJ1-1; 7 nucleotides line up with TRBD1. The CDR3 totals 15 residues. Per the germline V gene, CDR1 is SQVTM and CDR2 is ANQGSEA. The V gene end was trimmed by 7 bases and the J gene end by 2 bases; junction bases not matched to a gene: 13. CDR3: CSGYGGRDRNTEAFF. CDR3 coding DNA: TGCAGCGGATATGGGGGGAGGGACAGAAACACTGAAGCTTTCTTT. The entire variable domain, with the rest obtained from reference TRBV29-1 and TRBJ1-1, is as follows: SAVISQKPSRDICQRGTSLTIQCQVDSQVTMMFWYRQQPGQSLTLIATANQGSEATYESGFVIDKFPISRPNLTFSTLTVSNMSPEDSSIYLCSGYGGRDRNTEAFFGQGTRLTVV.

This clonotype was detected a few times. The CDR3 protein is CASSFGSGQGMGGYTF. The CDR3 DNA reads as TGTGCCAGCAGCTTCGGTTCCGGACAGGGGATGGGCGGCTACACCTTC. This chain joins TRBV7-9 and TRBJ1-2, with 9 nucleotides matching TRBD1. The germline CDR1 and CDR2 sequences are SEHNR and FQNEAQ (reference sequence). Trimming cost V 3 bases and J 8 bases; bases outside gene matches: 13. The CDR3 extends over 16 amino acids.

The chain uses TRBV7-2 and TRBJ2-1; D is perhaps TRBD1 (6 bases). This CDR3 is 16 amino acids long. V gave up 5 bases and J gave up 4 bases, with 18 bases separating them. Per germline, CDR1 SGHTA and CDR2 FQGNSA. Written as DNA, the CDR3 is TGTGCCAGCAGCCCCCCGGGCGTGGGGGCGTACAATGAGCAGTTCTTC. Amino acids: CASSPPGVGAYNEQFF.

The V gene is TRBV20-1, the J gene TRBJ1-6, with D unresolved. This CDR3 is 12 amino acids long. CDR1 and CDR2 (germline): DFQATT, SNEGSKA (reference sequence). V was trimmed by 4 bases and J by 10 bases, leaving 11 bases between them. The CDR3 bases are TGCAGTGCTAAGCCCGGAAGATCACCCCTCCACTTT. Its protein is CSAKPGRSPLHF.

This chain links TRBV29-1 with TRBJ2-1, with 12 nucleotides matching TRBD2. V lost 0 bases to trimming and J lost 0 bases; unmatched junction nucleotides: 0. Germline V gene data show CDR1 as SQVTM and CDR2 as ANQGSEA. The CDR3 is 16 amino acids. As DNA, the CDR3 is TGCAGCGTTGAAGAACTAGCGGGAGGCTCCTACAATGAGCAGTTCTTC. This codes for CSVEELAGGSYNEQFF.

This clonotype was seen more than once but under ten times. The chain has TRBV4-3 and TRBJ2-1; D is uncertain. Germline V gene lookup returns CDR1 LGHNA and CDR2 YSLEER. This CDR3 region has 17 residues. V was cut by 3 bases and J by 0 bases, with 15 bases left in between. In DNA form, the CDR3 reads TGCGCCAGCAGCCAGATGGTGGGGTGGGACTCCTACAATGAGCAGTTCTTC. Translating gives CASSQMVGWDSYNEQFF.

This clonotype occurred many times. The rearrangement uses TRBV6-5 and TRBJ1-5, with a weak D call TRBD1 (5 bases). Trimming pared 0 bases from V and 4 bases from J, leaving 10 bases between. The germline V gene has CDR1 MNHEY and CDR2 SVGAGI. CDR3 length: 15 amino acids. CDR3 nucleotide sequence: TGTGCCAGCAGTTACTCCGGGGACTCTAATCAGCCCCAGCATTTT. Translation gives CASSYSGDSNQPQHF.

The table lists this clonotype with a few counts. The chain links TRBV27 to TRBJ2-1, with 8 bases matching TRBD2. This CDR3 region has 12 residues. V lost 6 bases and J lost 8; bases outside the gene matches: 3. The germline V gene has CDR1 MNHEY and CDR2 SMNVEV (reference sequence). For the CDR3, the DNA is TGTGCCAGCAGCGGACTAGCTCATGAGCAGTTCTTC. Its protein product is CASSGLAHEQFF.

This clonotype was counted between two and nine times. The chain employs TRBV27 and TRBJ2-6; TRBD1 is a possible D gene (5 bases). This CDR3 contains 13 residues. The germline V gene encodes CDR1 MNHEY and CDR2 SMNVEV (reference sequence). Between the trimmed V and J ends, which lost 6 bases and 7 bases, there was a span of 10 bases. The CDR3: CASRLRAANVLTF. CDR3 bases: TGTGCCAGCAGGCTCAGGGCCGCCAACGTCCTGACTTTC.

This clonotype has a handful of counts. The chain carries TRBV7-2 and TRBJ2-2, with 8 bases matching TRBD2. Germline CDR1 and CDR2: SGHTA and FQGNSA. The V gene end was trimmed by 4 bases and the J gene end by 4 bases; junction bases not matched to a gene: 5. The CDR3 is 15 amino acids. The CDR3, as DNA: TGTGCCAGCAGCTGGGCGGCGGGGGGCACCGGGGAGCTGTTTTTT. Translation gives CASSWAAGGTGELFF.

The V call is TRBV27, the J call TRBJ1-1; 8 nucleotides line up with TRBD1. V shed 5 bases, J shed 9 bases, and the junction held 11 bases outside the gene matches. This CDR3 comprises 14 residues. CDR1 and CDR2 from the germline V gene are MNHEY and SMNVEV (reference sequence). The CDR3 sequence is CASSRQGAGSQAFF. Written as DNA, the CDR3 is TGTGCCAGCAGTCGGCAGGGGGCAGGGTCGCAAGCTTTCTTT.

V and J are TRBV27 and TRBJ2-2; no clear D gene. Germline V gene sequence: CDR1 MNHEY, CDR2 SMNVEV (reference sequence). The V and J ends lost 7 bases and 6 bases respectively, with 15 bases between them. The CDR3 has 14 amino acids. The CDR3 protein is CASISRRLPGELFF. The CDR3 DNA follows: TGTGCCAGCATCTCAAGAAGGCTCCCCGGGGAGCTGTTTTTT.

This chain uses TRBV6-5 with TRBJ1-1; 8 bases line up with TRBD1. Per the germline V gene, CDR1 is MNHEY and CDR2 is SVGAGI. This CDR3 has 16 residues. Unmatched junction bases numbered 13, after V lost 5 bases and J lost 5 bases. The CDR3 is CASSHLSGTGVTEAFF. The CDR3 region has the DNA TGTGCCAGCAGTCACTTATCCGGGACAGGAGTAACTGAAGCTTTCTTT.

V is TRBV6-1 and J is TRBJ2-3, with D hard to call. The CDR3 covers 15 residues. The germline V gene encodes CDR1 MNHNS and CDR2 SASEGT. V lost 0 bases and J 6 bases, leaving 13 bases between the germline ends. CDR3 region: CASSEASSGRDTQYF. CDR3 bases: TGTGCCAGCAGTGAAGCGAGCTCGGGTCGCGATACGCAGTATTTT.

The V and J genes are TRBV7-2 and TRBJ2-3, with 11 bases matching TRBD2. The CDR3 has 15 residues. Germline V lookup: CDR1 SGHTA, CDR2 FQGNSA. Trimming removed 6 bases from V and 4 bases from J; junction bases left unmatched: 6. CDR3 residues: CASRISGRVADTQYF. CDR3 bases: TGTGCCAGCAGGATTAGCGGGAGGGTGGCAGATACGCAGTATTTT.

This clonotype was seen more than once but under ten times. The V call is TRBV7-9, the J call TRBJ1-2; the match to TRBD1 covers 7 bases. J was trimmed by 5 bases and V by 4 bases; bases with no gene match: 10. CDR3 length: 15 amino acids. In germline, CDR1 is SEHNR, CDR2 FQNEAQ (reference sequence). The CDR3 sequence is CASSSSGQDFYGYTF. As DNA, the CDR3 is TGTGCCAGCAGCTCCTCCGGACAGGACTTTTATGGCTACACCTTC.

This clonotype was picked up many times. The J gene is TRBJ1-3, the V gene TRBV12-3 or TRBV12-4, with D tentatively TRBD1 (5 bases). This CDR3 comprises 16 residues. V was pared by 6 bases and J by 0 bases, with 15 bases between. The CDR3 DNA reads TGTGCCAGCAGCACCGAACAGGCGCGCTCTGGAAACACCATATATTTT. Its translation is CASSTEQARSGNTIYF.

This sequence joins TRBV20-1 and TRBJ2-1; 9 nucleotides match TRBD1. Germline V gives CDR1 DFQATT, CDR2 SNEGSKA (reference sequence). The CDR3 is 15 amino acids. The V segment lost 7 bases and the J segment 4 bases; nucleotides outside the gene matches: 11. The DNA of the CDR3 is TGCAGTGGTGGACAGGGGCGATCGGTGTACAATGAGCAGTTCTTC. Protein sequence: CSGGQGRSVYNEQFF.

This clonotype was counted a few times. The rearrangement joins TRBV9 to TRBJ2-7; D unclear. Germline assignment: CDR1 SGDLS and CDR2 YYNGEE. Trimming left V 0 bases short and J 6 bases short, with 10 bases between. This CDR3 has 13 residues. CDR3 DNA: TGTGCCAGCAGCGTAGGGGGTAGAGGCGAGCAGTACTTC. Residues: CASSVGGRGEQYF.

The V call is TRBV20-1, the J call TRBJ2-7; 7 bases map to TRBD2. The V gene end was trimmed by 3 bases and the J gene end by 5 bases; junction bases not matched to a gene: 7. The germline V gene encodes CDR1 DFQATT and CDR2 SNEGSKA (reference sequence). CDR3 length equals 13 residues. CDR3 protein: CSARAGAMDEQYF. DNA of the CDR3: TGCAGTGCTAGGGCGGGAGCGATGGACGAGCAGTACTTC.

This sequence joins TRBV4-1 and TRBJ1-3; D gene unclear. The CDR3 is 15 amino acids. Trimming cost V 1 base and J 4 bases, with 11 bases left between them. Germline values: CDR1 MGHRA, CDR2 YSYEKL. The CDR3 is CASSQVSGDGNTIYF. The CDR3, as DNA: TGCGCCAGCAGCCAAGTGAGCGGTGACGGAAACACCATATATTTT.

This clonotype was found a few times. The V and J genes are TRBV28 and TRBJ2-5; no clear D gene. Trimming removed 5 bases at V and 2 bases at J, with 18 bases between. This CDR3 contains 16 residues. CDR1 and CDR2 (germline): MDHEN, SYDVKM. CDR3 in amino acids: CASSTGVGVIQETQYF. DNA of the CDR3: TGTGCCAGCAGTACCGGTGTTGGGGTCATTCAAGAGACCCAGTACTTC.

J is TRBJ2-6 and V is TRBV6-2 or TRBV6-3, with D possibly TRBD2 on 6 matching bases. The CDR3 runs 19 residues. In germline, CDR1 is MNHEY, CDR2 SVGEGT. The germline V and J ends were trimmed by 1 base and 0 bases, with 16 bases remaining between them. The CDR3 spells CASSYYRGGMTSGANVLTF. The CDR3 nucleotides read TGTGCCAGCAGTTACTATCGTGGAGGGATGACCTCTGGGGCCAACGTCCTGACTTTC.

This clonotype showed up many times. The chain has TRBV29-1 and TRBJ2-3, with TRBD1 matching over 10 bases. The V gene's germline CDR1 is SQVTM and CDR2 ANQGSEA. The CDR3 has 16 residues. Trimming took 8 bases from V and 6 from J; bases not matched to a gene: 17. The chain's CDR3 is CSPTLVPGQGSDTQYF. The CDR3 DNA follows: TGCAGCCCGACATTAGTGCCGGGACAGGGGTCCGATACGCAGTATTTT.

The sample holds a few counts of this clonotype. The rearrangement uses TRBV2 and TRBJ2-1; 7 nucleotides align to TRBD2. The germline CDR1 and CDR2 sequences are SNHLY and FYNNEI. The CDR3 runs to 14 residues. V gave up 10 bases and J gave up 4 bases; unmatched junction bases: 10. The CDR3: CAITVRGGYNEQFF. The CDR3 DNA is TGTGCCATCACCGTGCGGGGAGGGTACAATGAGCAGTTCTTC.

This chain joins TRBV27 and TRBJ1-2; D is undetermined. Germline V gene lookup returns CDR1 MNHEY and CDR2 SMNVEV (reference sequence). The CDR3 consists of 13 residues. The V and J ends lost 2 bases and 3 bases respectively, with 7 bases between them. The CDR3 DNA sequence: TGTGCCAGCAGTTTAACCAGGCACTATGGCTACACCTTC. This sequence encodes CASSLTRHYGYTF.

This clonotype appeared many times. This sequence joins TRBV6-2 or TRBV6-3 and TRBJ1-2, with no clear D. This CDR3 has 13 amino acids. Trimming pared 2 bases from V and 8 bases from J, leaving 12 bases between. The germline CDR1 and CDR2 sequences are MNHEY and SVGEGT. The CDR3: CASSYLGPWGYTF. DNA for the CDR3: TGTGCCAGCAGTTACCTGGGTCCATGGGGCTACACCTTC.

The chain employs TRBV30 and TRBJ2-7; D is perhaps TRBD1 (5 bases). Trimming removed 3 bases at V and 0 bases at J, with 9 bases between. Germline CDR1 GTSNPN, CDR2 SVGIG (reference sequence). CDR3 length: 13 amino acids. CDR3 DNA sequence: TGTGCCTGGAGAGGGGCGGCCTCCTACGAGCAGTACTTC. It is translated as CAWRGAASYEQYF.

The gene calls are TRBV20-1 and TRBJ1-6; D remains ambiguous. CDR3 length: 14 residues. Germline V lookup: CDR1 DFQATT, CDR2 SNEGSKA (reference sequence). The ends were cut back, 6 bases at V and 7 bases at J, with 16 bases in the middle. The DNA for the CDR3 is TGCAGTGCCAGTTCTGACATCTACAATTCACCCCTCCACTTT. Encoded protein: CSASSDIYNSPLHF.